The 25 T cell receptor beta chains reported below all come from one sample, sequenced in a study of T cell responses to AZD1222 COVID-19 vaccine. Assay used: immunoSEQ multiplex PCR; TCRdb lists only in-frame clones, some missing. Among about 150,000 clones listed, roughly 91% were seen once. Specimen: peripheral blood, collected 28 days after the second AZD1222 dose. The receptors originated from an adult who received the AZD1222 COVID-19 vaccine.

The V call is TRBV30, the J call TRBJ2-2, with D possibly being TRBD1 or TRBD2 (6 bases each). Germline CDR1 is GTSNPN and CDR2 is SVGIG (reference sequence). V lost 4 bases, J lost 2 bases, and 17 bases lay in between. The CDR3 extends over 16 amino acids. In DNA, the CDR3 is TGTGCCTGGAAAAAAGGGGGGATATCTAACACCGGGGAGCTGTTTTTT. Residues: CAWKKGGISNTGELFF. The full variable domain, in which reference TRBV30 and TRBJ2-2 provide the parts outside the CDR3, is SQTIHQWPATLVQPVGSPLSLECTVEGTSNPNLYWYRQAAGRGLQLLFYSVGIGQISSEVPQNLSASRPQDRQFILSSKKLLLSDSGFYLCAWKKGGISNTGELFFGEGSRLTVL.

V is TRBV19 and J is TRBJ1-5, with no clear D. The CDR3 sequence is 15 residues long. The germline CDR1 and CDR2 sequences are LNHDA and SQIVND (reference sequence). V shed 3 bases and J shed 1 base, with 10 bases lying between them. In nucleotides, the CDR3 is TGTGCCAGTAGTATCCCACCGCAAAGCAATCAGCCCCAGCATTTT. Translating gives CASSIPPQSNQPQHF.

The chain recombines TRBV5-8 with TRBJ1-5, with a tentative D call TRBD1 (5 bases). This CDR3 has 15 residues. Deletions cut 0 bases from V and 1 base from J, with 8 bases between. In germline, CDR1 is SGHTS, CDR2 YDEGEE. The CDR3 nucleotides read TGTGCCAGCAGCTTGGTCTGGGGGAGCAATCAGCCCCAGCATTTT. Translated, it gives CASSLVWGSNQPQHF.

This CDR3 is CASSMTATNEKLFF. For the CDR3, the DNA is TGTGCCAGCAGTATGACAGCAACTAATGAAAAACTGTTTTTT. This chain uses TRBV2 with TRBJ1-4; weak D call: TRBD1 (5 bases). The CDR3 covers 14 residues. In germline, CDR1 is SNHLY, CDR2 FYNNEI. Trimming removed 5 bases from V and 0 bases from J, with 7 bases in between.

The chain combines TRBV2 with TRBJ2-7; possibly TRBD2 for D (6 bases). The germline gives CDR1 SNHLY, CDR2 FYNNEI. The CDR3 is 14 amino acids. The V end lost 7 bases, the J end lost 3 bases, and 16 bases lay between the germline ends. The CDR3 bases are TGTGCCAGCATCGCCTGGACTAACGACTACGAGCAGTACTTC. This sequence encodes CASIAWTNDYEQYF.

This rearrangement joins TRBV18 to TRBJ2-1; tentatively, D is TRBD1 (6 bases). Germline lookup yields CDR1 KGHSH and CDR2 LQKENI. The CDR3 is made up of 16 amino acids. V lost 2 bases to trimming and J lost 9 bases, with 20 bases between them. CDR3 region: CASSPITGKISGEQFF. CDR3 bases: TGTGCCAGCTCACCAATAACAGGGAAGATTTCGGGTGAGCAGTTCTTC.

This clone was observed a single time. The DNA of the CDR3 is TGTGCCAGCAGCCGGAGCTCGACAGGGGGCGAAGCTTTCTTT. It yields the protein CASSRSSTGGEAFF. The chain uses TRBV3-1 (or the pseudogene TRBV3-2) and TRBJ1-1; 10 bases match TRBD1. Losses at the gene ends were 4 bases for V and 8 bases for J; bases not matched to a gene: 7. This CDR3 contains 14 residues. Germline values: CDR1 LGHDT, CDR2 YNNKEL (reference sequence).

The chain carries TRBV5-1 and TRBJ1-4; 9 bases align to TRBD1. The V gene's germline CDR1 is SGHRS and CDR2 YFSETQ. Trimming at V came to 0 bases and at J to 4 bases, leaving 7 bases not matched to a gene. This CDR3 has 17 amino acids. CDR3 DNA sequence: TGCGCCAGCAGCTTGGCGACAGGGGGATACTTTAATGAAAAACTGTTTTTT. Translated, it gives CASSLATGGYFNEKLFF.

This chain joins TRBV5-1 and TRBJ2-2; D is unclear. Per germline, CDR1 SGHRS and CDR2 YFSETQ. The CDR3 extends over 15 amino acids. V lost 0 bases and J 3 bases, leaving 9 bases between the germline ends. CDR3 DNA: TGCGCCAGCAGCTTGGTGCAGGCTCACACCGGGGAGCTGTTTTTT. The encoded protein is CASSLVQAHTGELFF.

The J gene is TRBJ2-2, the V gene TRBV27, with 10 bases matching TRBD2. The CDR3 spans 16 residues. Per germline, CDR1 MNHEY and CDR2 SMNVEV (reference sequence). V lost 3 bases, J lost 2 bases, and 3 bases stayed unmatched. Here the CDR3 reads CASSFRTSGNTGELFF. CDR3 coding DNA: TGTGCCAGCAGTTTTCGGACTAGCGGAAACACCGGGGAGCTGTTTTTT.

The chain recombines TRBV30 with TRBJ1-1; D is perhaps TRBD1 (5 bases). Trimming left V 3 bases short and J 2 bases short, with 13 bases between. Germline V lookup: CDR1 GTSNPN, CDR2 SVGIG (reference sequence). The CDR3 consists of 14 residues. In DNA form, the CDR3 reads TGTGCCTGGAGCCAGGGACCGCACAACACTGAAGCTTTCTTT. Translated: CAWSQGPHNTEAFF.

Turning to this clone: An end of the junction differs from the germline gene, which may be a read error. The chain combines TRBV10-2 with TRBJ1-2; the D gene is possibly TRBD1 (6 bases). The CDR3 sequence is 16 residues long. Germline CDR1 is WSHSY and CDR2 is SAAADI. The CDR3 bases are TGCGCCAGCAGTGACTGGGGGCGGGAGTTTAACGATGGCTACACCTTC. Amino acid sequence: CASSDWGREFNDGYTF.

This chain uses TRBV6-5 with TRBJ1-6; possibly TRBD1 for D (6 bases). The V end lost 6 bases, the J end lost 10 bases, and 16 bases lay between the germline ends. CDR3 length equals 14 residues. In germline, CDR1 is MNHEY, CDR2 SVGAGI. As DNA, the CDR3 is TGTGCCAGCAGATACAGGGAGAAGGCCTCACCCCTCCACTTT. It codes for CASRYREKASPLHF.

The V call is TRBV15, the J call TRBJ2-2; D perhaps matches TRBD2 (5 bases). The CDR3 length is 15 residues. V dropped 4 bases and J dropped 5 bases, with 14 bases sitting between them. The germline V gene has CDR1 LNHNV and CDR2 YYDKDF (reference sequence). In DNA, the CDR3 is TGTGCCACCAGCAAACCCACGGGGTTGACCGGGGAGCTGTTTTTT. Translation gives CATSKPTGLTGELFF.

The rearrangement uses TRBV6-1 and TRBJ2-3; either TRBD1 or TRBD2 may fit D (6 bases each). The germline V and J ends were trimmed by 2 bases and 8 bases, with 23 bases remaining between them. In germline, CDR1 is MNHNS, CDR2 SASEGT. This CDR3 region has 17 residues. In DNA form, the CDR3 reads TGTGCCAGCAGTGAACTGGGGGCTAGCGCCGGTCTCAGTACGCAGTATTTT. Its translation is CASSELGASAGLSTQYF.

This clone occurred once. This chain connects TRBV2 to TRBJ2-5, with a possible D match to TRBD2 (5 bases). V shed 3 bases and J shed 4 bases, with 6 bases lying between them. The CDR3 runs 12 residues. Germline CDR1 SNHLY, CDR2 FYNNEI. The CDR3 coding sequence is TGTGCCAGCAGTGACCGGGGAGAGACCCAGTACTTC. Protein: CASSDRGETQYF.

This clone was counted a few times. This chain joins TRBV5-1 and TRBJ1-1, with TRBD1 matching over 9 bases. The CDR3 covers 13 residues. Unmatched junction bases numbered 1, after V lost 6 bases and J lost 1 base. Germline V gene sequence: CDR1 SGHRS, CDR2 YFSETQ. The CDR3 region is CASKGQGNTEAFF. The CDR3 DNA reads TGCGCCAGCAAGGGACAGGGGAACACTGAAGCTTTCTTT.

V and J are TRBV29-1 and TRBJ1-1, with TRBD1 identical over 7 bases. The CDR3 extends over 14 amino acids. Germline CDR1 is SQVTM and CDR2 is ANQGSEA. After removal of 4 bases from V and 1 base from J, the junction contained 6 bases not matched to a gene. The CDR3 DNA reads TGCAGCGTTGCAGGAGACAGGGCGAACACTGAAGCTTTCTTT. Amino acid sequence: CSVAGDRANTEAFF.

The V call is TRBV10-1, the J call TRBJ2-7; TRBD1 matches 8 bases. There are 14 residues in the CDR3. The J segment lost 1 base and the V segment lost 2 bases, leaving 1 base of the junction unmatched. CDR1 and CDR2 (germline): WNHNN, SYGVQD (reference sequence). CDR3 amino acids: CASSEQGASYEQYF. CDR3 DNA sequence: TGCGCCAGCAGTGAGCAGGGGGCATCCTACGAGCAGTACTTC.

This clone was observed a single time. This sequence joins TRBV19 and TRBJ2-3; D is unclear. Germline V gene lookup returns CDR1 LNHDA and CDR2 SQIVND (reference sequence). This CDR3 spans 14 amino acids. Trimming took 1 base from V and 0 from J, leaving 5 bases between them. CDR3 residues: CASSIGLSTDTQYF. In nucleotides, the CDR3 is TGTGCCAGTAGTATAGGACTGAGCACAGATACGCAGTATTTT.

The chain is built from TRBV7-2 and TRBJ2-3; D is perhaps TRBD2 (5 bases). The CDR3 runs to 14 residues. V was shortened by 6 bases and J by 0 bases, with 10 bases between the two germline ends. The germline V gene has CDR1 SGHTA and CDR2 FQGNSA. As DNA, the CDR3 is TGTGCCAGCAGTATAGCGAGGAGCACAGATACGCAGTATTTT. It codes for CASSIARSTDTQYF. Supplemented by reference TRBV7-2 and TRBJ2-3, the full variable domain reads GAGVSQSPSNKVTEKGKDVELRCDPISGHTALYWYRQSLGQGLEFLIYFQGNSAPDKSGLPSDRFSAERTGGSVSTLTIQRTQQEDSAVYLCASSIARSTDTQYFGPGTRLTVL.

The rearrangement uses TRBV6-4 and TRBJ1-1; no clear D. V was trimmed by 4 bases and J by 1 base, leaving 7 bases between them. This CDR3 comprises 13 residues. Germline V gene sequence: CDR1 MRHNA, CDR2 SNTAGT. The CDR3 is CASSAASNTEAFF. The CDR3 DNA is TGTGCCAGCAGTGCCGCCTCGAACACTGAAGCTTTCTTT.

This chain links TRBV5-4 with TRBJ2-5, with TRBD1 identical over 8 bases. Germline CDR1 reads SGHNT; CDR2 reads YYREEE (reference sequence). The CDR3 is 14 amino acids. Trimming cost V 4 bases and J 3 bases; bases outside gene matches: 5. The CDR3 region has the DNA TGTGCCAGCAGCCCAGGGACAGGTGAAGAGACCCAGTACTTC. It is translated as CASSPGTGEETQYF.

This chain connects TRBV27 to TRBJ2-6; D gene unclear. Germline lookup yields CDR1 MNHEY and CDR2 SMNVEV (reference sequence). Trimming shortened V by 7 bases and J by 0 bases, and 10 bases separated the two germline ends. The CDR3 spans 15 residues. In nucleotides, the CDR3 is TGTGCCAGCACTCCGACATCCTCTGGGGCCAACGTCCTGACTTTC. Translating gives CASTPTSSGANVLTF.

The chain's CDR3 is CASRPKKTVYNEQFF. The CDR3, as DNA: TGTGCAAGTCGCCCCAAAAAGACAGTCTACAATGAGCAGTTCTTC. The J gene is TRBJ2-1, the V gene TRBV12-2; no DNA check was done on the table's D call, TRBD1. TRBV12-2 counts as a pseudogene. The length of the CDR3 is 15 residues.